The 21 T cell receptor beta chains given below trace back to one sample, sequenced in a study of blood T cell repertoires in COVID-19. Repertoires were generated with immunoSEQ multiplex PCR, while TCRdb's copy carries only in-frame clones and drops some. The sample shows more than 200,000 clones, around 83% of them seen only once. The specimen was peripheral blood. These receptors were obtained from a woman aged 40 to 50 who had recovered from COVID-19.

The rearrangement uses TRBV14 and TRBJ2-1, with D possibly matching TRBD1 (6 bases). Deletions cut 4 bases from V and 5 bases from J, with 12 bases between. CDR3 length: 14 residues. Per the germline V gene, CDR1 is SGHDN and CDR2 is FVKESK. CDR3: CASSPGTFNNEQFF. The DNA for the CDR3 is TGTGCCAGCAGCCCCGGGACATTTAACAATGAGCAGTTCTTC.

The chain couples TRBV5-6 to TRBJ2-1; no clear D. The CDR3 totals 14 residues. The germline CDR1 and CDR2 sequences are SGHDT and YYEEEE. V was pared by 0 bases and J by 1 base, with 5 bases between. The CDR3 loop reads CASSLDGSYNEQFF. CDR3 bases: TGTGCCAGCAGCTTGGACGGGTCCTACAATGAGCAGTTCTTC.

The CDR3 nucleotides read TGTGCCAGCAGCTCAGGAGGGTACACTAATGAAAAACTGTTTTTT. It codes for CASSSGGYTNEKLFF. The chain links TRBV7-9 to TRBJ1-4; D not resolved. The V gene lost 4 bases and the J gene lost 2 bases, with 11 bases spanning the gap. The CDR3 loop spans 15 amino acids. Germline loops: CDR1 SEHNR, CDR2 FQNEAQ (reference sequence).

As regards this clone: Relative to the germline gene, one junction end is altered; a read error may explain this. This chain uses TRBV29-1 with TRBJ1-2, with no clear D. The CDR3 totals 13 residues. Germline V gene lookup returns CDR1 SQVTM and CDR2 ANQGSEA. The CDR3 sequence is CSLETSGDYGYTF. The CDR3 DNA reads TGCAGCCTTGAGACATCAGGCGACTATGGCTACACCTTC.

The chain couples TRBV5-1 to TRBJ1-3; 10 bases map to TRBD1. V was clipped by 0 bases and J by 4 bases; unmatched bases: 4. The CDR3 is made up of 16 amino acids. CDR1 is SGHRS and CDR2 is YFSETQ in the germline V gene. The CDR3 loop is CASSLAGQGTGNTIYF. The CDR3, as DNA: TGCGCCAGCAGCTTGGCGGGACAGGGGACCGGAAACACCATATATTTT.

The rearrangement joins TRBV19 to TRBJ2-3; D gene ambiguous. Germline V gene data show CDR1 as LNHDA and CDR2 as SQIVND (reference sequence). The CDR3 runs to 14 residues. The V end lost 3 bases, the J end lost 3 bases, and 10 bases lay between the germline ends. This CDR3 reads CASSIRYGTDTQYF. The DNA of the CDR3 is TGTGCCAGTAGTATCCGATACGGGACAGATACGCAGTATTTT. Looking up the rest from reference TRBV19 and TRBJ2-3 gives the full variable domain: DGGITQSPKYLFRKEGQNVTLSCEQNLNHDAMYWYRQDPGQGLRLIYYSQIVNDFQKGDIAEGYSVSREKKESFPLTVTSAQKNPTAFYLCASSIRYGTDTQYFGPGTRLTVL.

The V gene is TRBV6-1, the J gene TRBJ1-2; 8 positions agree with TRBD1. The CDR3 contains 16 residues. The germline V gene encodes CDR1 MNHNS and CDR2 SASEGT. V was pared by 2 bases and J by 4 bases, with 9 bases of the junction left unmatched. Here the CDR3 DNA reads TGTGCCAGCAGTGAAATCCCGGGGACAGGCGGCTATGGCTACACCTTC. Protein sequence: CASSEIPGTGGYGYTF.

This chain joins TRBV4-3 and TRBJ2-3, with D unclear. The CDR3 runs 15 residues. Trimming shortened V by 1 base and J by 0 bases, and 8 bases separated the two germline ends. From germline, CDR1 is LGHNA and CDR2 YSLEER. The CDR3: CASSQGPASTDTQYF. The CDR3 nucleotides read TGCGCCAGCAGCCAAGGGCCTGCTAGCACAGATACGCAGTATTTT.

V gene TRBV19 combines with J gene TRBJ1-1; 9 bases align to TRBD1. J gave up 5 bases and V 2 bases, and 6 bases lay outside the gene matches. Germline values: CDR1 LNHDA, CDR2 SQIVND (reference sequence). This CDR3 is built from 15 residues. The CDR3 DNA sequence: TGTGCCAGTAGTATATTGGGGACAGGGCGAACTGAAGCTTTCTTT. Its protein product is CASSILGTGRTEAFF.

This chain links TRBV6-6 with TRBJ2-7; D not resolved. CDR1 MNHNY and CDR2 SVGAGI come from the germline V gene (reference sequence). V gave up 4 bases and J gave up 3 bases, with 4 bases separating them. The length of the CDR3 is 11 residues. CDR3 in DNA: TGTGCCAGCAGTTTCAACTACGAGCAGTACTTC. Protein product: CASSFNYEQYF.

The chain links TRBV3-1 (or the pseudogene TRBV3-2) to TRBJ1-2, with D maybe TRBD1 (6 bases). There are 17 residues in the CDR3. The germline V and J ends were trimmed by 0 bases and 4 bases, with 18 bases remaining between them. CDR1 is LGHDT, CDR2 YNNKEL, per germline (reference sequence). The CDR3 spells CASSQEGGVSSSYGYTF. The CDR3 DNA reads as TGTGCCAGCAGCCAAGAAGGGGGGGTATCTTCAAGCTATGGCTACACCTTC.

The gene calls are TRBV5-5 and TRBJ1-6, with 8 bases that match TRBD1. This CDR3 has 18 residues. The germline V gene has CDR1 SGHKS and CDR2 YYEKEE (reference sequence). The V and J ends lost 0 bases and 0 bases, in that order; junction bases with no gene match: 5. CDR3 residues: CASSLGQGTGSYNSPLHF. As DNA, the CDR3 is TGTGCCAGCAGCTTGGGACAGGGGACGGGCTCCTATAATTCACCCCTCCACTTT.

This clone turned up a few times. This sequence joins TRBV6-5 and TRBJ1-1; D is perhaps TRBD1 (6 bases). CDR1 MNHEY and CDR2 SVGAGI come from the germline V gene. Trimming removed 6 bases at V and 1 base at J, with 9 bases between. This CDR3 is 13 amino acids long. The CDR3 DNA reads as TGTGCCAGCAGGAACAGGGCGAACACTGAAGCTTTCTTT. Protein sequence: CASRNRANTEAFF.

Details on this clone: The identical CDR3 is also encoded by other nucleotide sequences in the sample. This chain uses TRBV7-2 with TRBJ1-1; 7 positions match TRBD1. The length of the CDR3 is 13 residues. CDR1 SGHTA and CDR2 FQGNSA come from the germline V gene. Germline trimming cut 5 bases from V and 1 base from J; bases unmatched to any gene: 1. The CDR3 DNA is TGTGCCAGCAGCAGGGGGCAGAACACTGAAGCTTTCTTT. It yields the protein CASSRGQNTEAFF.

This chain links TRBV3-1 (or the pseudogene TRBV3-2) with TRBJ2-5; 9 bases are a match to TRBD2. The germline V gene encodes CDR1 LGHDT and CDR2 YNNKEL (reference sequence). The J segment lost 5 bases and the V segment lost 6 bases, leaving 10 bases of the junction unmatched. CDR3 length: 15 residues. The CDR3 coding sequence is TGTGCCAGCAGTCGTAATAGCGGGGGAAGGGAGACCCAGTACTTC. This encodes CASSRNSGGRETQYF.

This rearrangement joins TRBV6-5 to TRBJ1-2, with D possibly matching TRBD1 (5 bases). The CDR3 has 15 residues. Germline CDR1 and CDR2: MNHEY and SVGAGI. The V end was cut by 8 bases, the J end by 3 bases, with 19 bases between. CDR3 sequence reads: CASEILGGADYGYTF. CDR3 sequence (DNA): TGTGCCAGCGAAATTCTTGGTGGGGCGGACTATGGCTACACCTTC.

The chain uses TRBV13 and TRBJ2-1; 14 bases align to TRBD2. Germline values: CDR1 PRHDT, CDR2 FYEKMQ (reference sequence). This CDR3 comprises 17 residues. Trimming removed 4 bases from V and 3 bases from J; junction bases left unmatched: 5. In DNA form, the CDR3 reads TGTGCCAGCAGCTCAGGACTAGCGGGGGGACACTACAATGAGCAGTTCTTC. Protein: CASSSGLAGGHYNEQFF.

The chain carries TRBV29-1 and TRBJ2-7; a possible D gene is TRBD1 (5 bases). CDR1 is SQVTM and CDR2 is ANQGSEA in the germline V gene. Trimming stripped 3 bases from V and 3 bases from J, with 12 bases between. This CDR3 contains 13 residues. As DNA, the CDR3 is TGCAGCGTTGAGGACACTGACCGCTACGAGCAGTACTTC. This encodes CSVEDTDRYEQYF.

The rearrangement joins TRBV19 to TRBJ1-1, with D possibly being TRBD1 (6 bases). The CDR3 sequence is 17 residues long. CDR1 is LNHDA and CDR2 is SQIVND in the germline V gene (reference sequence). Trimming left V 6 bases short and J 1 base short, with 21 bases between. The CDR3 region has the DNA TGTGCCAGTAGCCTCCGGGGGGGGCATGATTGGAACACTGAAGCTTTCTTT. Translation: CASSLRGGHDWNTEAFF.

The chain carries TRBV28 and TRBJ1-1, with 7 bases lining up with TRBD1. The length of the CDR3 is 15 residues. Germline CDR1 reads MDHEN; CDR2 reads SYDVKM. Unmatched junction bases numbered 6, after V lost 5 bases and J lost 0 bases. Written as DNA, the CDR3 is TGTGCCAGCAGTGACAGGGCGGGGTTGAACACTGAAGCTTTCTTT. It is translated as CASSDRAGLNTEAFF.

V and J are TRBV19 and TRBJ1-2; no reliable D call. The CDR3 extends over 12 amino acids. The germline V and J ends were trimmed by 7 bases and 2 bases, with 8 bases remaining between them. Germline CDR1 and CDR2: LNHDA and SQIVND (reference sequence). CDR3 amino acids: CASMVQNYGYTF. CDR3 DNA sequence: TGTGCCAGTATGGTGCAGAACTATGGCTACACCTTC.